One sample yielded the 3 T cell receptor beta chains listed below, sequenced in a study of blood T cell repertoires in COVID-19. Data came from immunoSEQ multiplex PCR; TCRdb stores just in-frame clones and leaves some out. In the table there are about 68,000 clones, more than 85% of which are singletons. The sample taken for sequencing was peripheral blood. These receptors were collected from a man between 45 and 60 years old with COVID-19, enrolled during active disease.

V is TRBV6-5 and J is TRBJ2-5; tentative D call: TRBD2 (5 bases). CDR1 is MNHEY and CDR2 is SVGAGI in the germline V gene. Trimming cost V 4 bases and J 2 bases, with 14 bases left between them. This CDR3 spans 15 amino acids. The CDR3 DNA reads TGTGCCAGCAGTTCCCTACGAGCGGTTCAAGAGACCCAGTACTTC. Translating gives CASSSLRAVQETQYF.

The chain recombines TRBV7-2 with TRBJ1-1; D remains ambiguous. The germline CDR1 and CDR2 sequences are SGHTA and FQGNSA. Trimming took 8 bases from V and 2 from J, leaving 6 bases between them. The CDR3 has 11 amino acids. The CDR3 DNA follows: TGTGCCAGCCTGTCTAACACTGAAGCTTTCTTT. Protein sequence: CASLSNTEAFF.

The chain has TRBV18 and TRBJ2-5; the match to TRBD2 covers 7 bases. This CDR3 contains 15 residues. Trimming cost V 6 bases and J 1 base; bases outside gene matches: 8. CDR1 is KGHSH, CDR2 LQKENI, per germline. CDR3: CASSRRGGGQETQYF. For the CDR3, the DNA is TGTGCCAGCTCCCGCCGTGGGGGGGGCCAAGAGACCCAGTACTTC.